These 15 T cell receptor beta chains originate from one sample sequenced in a study of T cell responses to AZD1222 COVID-19 vaccine. Sequencing was performed with immunoSEQ multiplex PCR; in TCRdb, only in-frame clones are kept and a portion is missing. The repertoire holds 150,000 to 200,000 clones, with 85% to 95% as singletons. This sample comprised peripheral blood, obtained on day 0 of AZD1222 vaccination. All receptors come from an adult in good health.

This chain uses TRBV27 with TRBJ1-4; D gene ambiguous. CDR1 and CDR2 from the germline V gene are MNHEY and SMNVEV (reference sequence). V was cut by 0 bases and J by 6 bases, with 14 bases left in between. The CDR3 totals 16 residues. CDR3 loop: CASSLSAGRTDEKLFF. The CDR3 DNA reads TGTGCCAGCAGTTTATCGGCCGGGAGGACTGATGAAAAACTGTTTTTT. Full variable domain (outside the CDR3, taken from reference TRBV27 and TRBJ1-4): EAQVTQNPRYLITVTGKKLTVTCSQNMNHEYMSWYRQDPGLGLRQIYYSMNVEVTDKGDVPEGYKVSRKEKRNFPLILESPSPNQTSLYFCASSLSAGRTDEKLFFGSGTQLSVL.

CDR3 nucleotide sequence: TGTGCCAGCAGCCAAGAGAGCACAGATACGCAGTATTTT. Encoded protein: CASSQESTDTQYF. The chain joins TRBV3-1 (or the pseudogene TRBV3-2) to TRBJ2-3; D is unclear. The CDR3 runs 13 residues. In germline, CDR1 is LGHDT, CDR2 YNNKEL (reference sequence). V was pared by 0 bases and J by 0 bases, with 1 base between.

The rearrangement links TRBV5-8 to TRBJ1-2; TRBD1 matches at 7 bases. Trimming removed 4 bases from V and 7 bases from J; junction bases left unmatched: 4. CDR3 length: 12 residues. Germline V CDR1 and CDR2: SGHTS, YDEGEE. CDR3 protein: CASSTDRVGYTF. The CDR3 DNA reads TGTGCCAGCAGCACTGACAGGGTTGGCTACACCTTC.

This chain connects TRBV7-8 to TRBJ1-1, with D unresolved. Germline values: CDR1 SGHVS, CDR2 FQNEAQ. The CDR3 consists of 12 residues. The V and J ends lost 4 bases and 9 bases respectively, with 12 bases between them. Written as DNA, the CDR3 is TGTGCCAGCAGCTACGTCGGATCTAAAGCTTTCTTT. This encodes CASSYVGSKAFF.

This clone was recorded only once. In the same sample, other DNA sequences code for this CDR3. The gene calls are TRBV5-1 and TRBJ1-1; D is unresolved. Trimming stripped 0 bases from V and 0 bases from J, with 6 bases between. From germline, CDR1 is SGHRS and CDR2 YFSETQ. This CDR3 has 14 residues. CDR3 region: CASSLEGLNTEAFF. CDR3 in DNA: TGCGCCAGCAGCTTGGAGGGATTGAACACTGAAGCTTTCTTT. Full variable domain (outside the CDR3, taken from reference TRBV5-1 and TRBJ1-1): KAGVTQTPRYLIKTRGQQVTLSCSPISGHRSVSWYQQTPGQGLQFLFEYFSETQRNKGNFPGRFSGRQFSNSRSEMNVSTLELGDSALYLCASSLEGLNTEAFFGQGTRLTVV.

CDR3 region: CASSPLWGTYNEQFF. The CDR3 nucleotides are TGTGCCAGCAGCCCATTGTGGGGGACCTACAATGAGCAGTTCTTC. The chain joins TRBV7-2 to TRBJ2-1; the D gene could be TRBD1 or TRBD2 (5 bases each). Trimming pared 5 bases from V and 2 bases from J, leaving 13 bases between. The CDR3 is 15 residues long. Germline V CDR1 and CDR2: SGHTA, FQGNSA.

DNA of the CDR3: TGTGCCAGCAGCTCCAGGGAATTAGGCAATCAGCCCCAGCATTTT. It is translated as CASSSRELGNQPQHF. This chain connects TRBV5-8 to TRBJ1-5; D may be TRBD1 (5 bases). CDR3 length equals 15 residues. The ends were cut back, 3 bases at V and 2 bases at J, with 12 bases in the middle. Germline assignment: CDR1 SGHTS and CDR2 YDEGEE.

J is TRBJ1-2 and V is TRBV6-5; TRBD1 agrees at 10 bases. The germline CDR1 and CDR2 sequences are MNHEY and SVGAGI. The ends lost 6 bases at V and 6 bases at J; junction bases unmatched: 4. CDR3 size: 13 residues. CDR3 in DNA: TGTGCCAGCAGGACAGGGGGCCGTCATGGCTACACCTTC. Amino acids: CASRTGGRHGYTF.

In this sample, this clone turned up once. This sequence joins TRBV4-2 and TRBJ1-3; D uncertain. Between the trimmed V and J ends, which lost 4 bases and 7 bases, there was a span of 14 bases. This CDR3 contains 14 residues. Germline V gene data show CDR1 as LGHNA and CDR2 as YNFKEQ. The CDR3 DNA follows: TGTGCCAGCAGCCCTGGAAGCTTTCTCAACACCATATATTTT. It codes for CASSPGSFLNTIYF.

This chain links TRBV15 with TRBJ1-1; D ambiguous. The CDR3 extends over 13 amino acids. From germline, CDR1 is LNHNV and CDR2 YYDKDF (reference sequence). Trimming shortened V by 5 bases and J by 2 bases, and 9 bases separated the two germline ends. The CDR3 sequence: CATSRRLNTEAFF. The CDR3 DNA reads as TGTGCCACCAGCCGCCGGTTAAACACTGAAGCTTTCTTT. The complete variable domain, with remaining parts taken from reference TRBV15 and TRBJ1-1, reads DAMVIQNPRYQVTQFGKPVTLSCSQTLNHNVMYWYQQKSSQAPKLLFHYYDKDFNNEADTPDNFQSRRPNTSFCFLDIRSPGLGDTAMYLCATSRRLNTEAFFGQGTRLTVV.

The CDR3 bases are TGCAGCCTTGGGTTAGGGGGGGCCGCAGATACGCAGTATTTT. This translates into CSLGLGGAADTQYF. This rearrangement joins TRBV29-1 to TRBJ2-3, with D possibly TRBD2 on 7 matching bases. The CDR3 totals 14 residues. Germline V gene lookup returns CDR1 SQVTM and CDR2 ANQGSEA. V was trimmed by 8 bases and J by 4 bases, leaving 19 bases between them.

The chain employs TRBV4-1 and TRBJ1-6; no clear D gene. Germline CDR1 MGHRA, CDR2 YSYEKL. Trimming removed 0 bases from V and 10 bases from J, with 13 bases in between. This CDR3 has 15 amino acids. The CDR3 sequence: CASSQESGFVSPLHF. The CDR3 bases are TGCGCCAGCAGCCAAGAGTCGGGGTTTGTGTCACCCCTCCACTTT.

CDR3 sequence reads: CASSRGAGTVNQPQHF. In DNA, the CDR3 is TGTGCCAGCAGCAGAGGCGCCGGGACAGTCAATCAGCCCCAGCATTTT. The chain employs TRBV5-8 and TRBJ1-5; 7 bases map to TRBD1. V shed 4 bases, J shed 3 bases, and the junction held 10 bases outside the gene matches. There are 16 residues in the CDR3. Per the germline V gene, CDR1 is SGHTS and CDR2 is YDEGEE.

The rearrangement uses TRBV2 and TRBJ2-7, with D possibly being TRBD1 (5 bases). V was clipped by 5 bases and J by 0 bases, with 17 bases between them. Per the germline V gene, CDR1 is SNHLY and CDR2 is FYNNEI. The CDR3 sequence is 16 residues long. CDR3 protein: CASSLRSLTVSYEQYF. The CDR3 bases are TGTGCCAGCAGTCTTCGGTCCCTGACAGTCTCCTACGAGCAGTACTTC.

The J gene is TRBJ2-7, the V gene TRBV28; 7 bases fit TRBD1. The V and J ends lost 6 bases and 2 bases, in that order; junction bases with no gene match: 7. The CDR3 extends over 14 amino acids. The germline gives CDR1 MDHEN, CDR2 SYDVKM. The CDR3 protein is CASSPLRGPYEQYF. The DNA for the CDR3 is TGTGCCAGCAGCCCGTTGAGGGGGCCCTACGAGCAGTACTTC.